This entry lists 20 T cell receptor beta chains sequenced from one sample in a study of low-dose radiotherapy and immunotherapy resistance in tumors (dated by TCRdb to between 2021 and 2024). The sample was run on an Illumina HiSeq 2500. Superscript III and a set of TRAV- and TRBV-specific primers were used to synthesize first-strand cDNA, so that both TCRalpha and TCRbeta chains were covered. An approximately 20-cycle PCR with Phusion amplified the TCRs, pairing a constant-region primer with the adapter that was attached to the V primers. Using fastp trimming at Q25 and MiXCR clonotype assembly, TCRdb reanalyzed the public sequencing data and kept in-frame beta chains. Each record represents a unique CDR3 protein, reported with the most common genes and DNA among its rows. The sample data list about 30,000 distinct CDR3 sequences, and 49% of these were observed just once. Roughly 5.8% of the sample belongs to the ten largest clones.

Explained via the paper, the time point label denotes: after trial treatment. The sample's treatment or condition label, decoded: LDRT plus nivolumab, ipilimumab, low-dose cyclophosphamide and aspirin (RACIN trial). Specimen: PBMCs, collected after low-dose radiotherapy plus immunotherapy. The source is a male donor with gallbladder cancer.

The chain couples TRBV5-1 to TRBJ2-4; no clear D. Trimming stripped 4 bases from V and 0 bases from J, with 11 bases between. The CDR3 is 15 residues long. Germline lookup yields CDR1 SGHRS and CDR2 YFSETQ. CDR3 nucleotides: TGCGCCAGCAGCCGAGAGACCCTAGCCAAAAACATTCAGTACTTC. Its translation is CASSRETLAKNIQYF.

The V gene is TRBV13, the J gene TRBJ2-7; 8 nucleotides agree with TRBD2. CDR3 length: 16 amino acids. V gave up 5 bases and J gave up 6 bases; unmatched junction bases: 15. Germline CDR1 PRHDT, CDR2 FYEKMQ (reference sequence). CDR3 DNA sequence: TGTGCCAGCAGCGAAGAAGGTAGCGGGAAAAGAGGCGAGCAGTACTTC. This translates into CASSEEGSGKRGEQYF.

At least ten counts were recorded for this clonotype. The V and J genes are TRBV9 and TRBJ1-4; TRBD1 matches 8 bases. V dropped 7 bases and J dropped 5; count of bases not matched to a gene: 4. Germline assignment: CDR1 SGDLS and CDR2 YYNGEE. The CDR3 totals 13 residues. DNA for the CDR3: TGTGCCAGCGGCAGGACAGGGAATGAAAAACTGTTTTTT. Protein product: CASGRTGNEKLFF.

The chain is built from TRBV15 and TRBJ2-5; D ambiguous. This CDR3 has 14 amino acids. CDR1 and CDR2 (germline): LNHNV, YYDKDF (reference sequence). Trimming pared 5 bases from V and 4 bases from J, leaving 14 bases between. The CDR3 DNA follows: TGTGCCACCAGCTGGTTGGTAGCAGGAGAGACCCAGTACTTC. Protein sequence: CATSWLVAGETQYF.

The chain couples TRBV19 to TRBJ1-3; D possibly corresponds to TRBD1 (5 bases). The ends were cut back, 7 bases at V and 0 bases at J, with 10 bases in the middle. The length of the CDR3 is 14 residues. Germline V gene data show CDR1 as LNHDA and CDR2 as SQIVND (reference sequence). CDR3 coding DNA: TGTGCCAGTAACGAGGGGAGCTCTGGAAACACCATATATTTT. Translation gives CASNEGSSGNTIYF. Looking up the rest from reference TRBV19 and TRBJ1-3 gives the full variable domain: DGGITQSPKYLFRKEGQNVTLSCEQNLNHDAMYWYRQDPGQGLRLIYYSQIVNDFQKGDIAEGYSVSREKKESFPLTVTSAQKNPTAFYLCASNEGSSGNTIYFGEGSWLTVV.

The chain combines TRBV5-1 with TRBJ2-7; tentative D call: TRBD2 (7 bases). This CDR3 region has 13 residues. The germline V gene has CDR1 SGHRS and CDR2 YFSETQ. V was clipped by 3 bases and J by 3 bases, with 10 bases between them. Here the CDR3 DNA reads TGCGCCAGCAGCTACAGGGACTACTACGAGCAGTACTTC. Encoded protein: CASSYRDYYEQYF.

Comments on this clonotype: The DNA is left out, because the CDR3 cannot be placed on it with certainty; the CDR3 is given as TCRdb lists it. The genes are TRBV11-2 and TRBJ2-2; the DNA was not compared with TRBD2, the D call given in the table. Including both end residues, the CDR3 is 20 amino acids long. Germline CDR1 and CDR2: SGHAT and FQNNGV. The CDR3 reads CASSFLLGPANTGELFFVFF.

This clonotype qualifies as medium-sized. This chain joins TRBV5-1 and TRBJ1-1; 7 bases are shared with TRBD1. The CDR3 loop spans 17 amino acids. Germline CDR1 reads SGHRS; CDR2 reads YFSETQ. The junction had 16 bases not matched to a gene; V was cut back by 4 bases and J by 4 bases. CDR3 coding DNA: TGCGCCAGCAGCCCTCGACAGGGAGGTATCGTGTCCACTGAAGCTTTCTTT. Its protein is CASSPRQGGIVSTEAFF. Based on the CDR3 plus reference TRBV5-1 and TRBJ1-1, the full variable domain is KAGVTQTPRYLIKTRGQQVTLSCSPISGHRSVSWYQQTPGQGLQFLFEYFSETQRNKGNFPGRFSGRQFSNSRSEMNVSTLELGDSALYLCASSPRQGGIVSTEAFFGQGTRLTVV.

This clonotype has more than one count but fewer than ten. This CDR3 reads CASSVAFGTGRGNEQFF. For the CDR3, the DNA is TGTGCCAGCAGCGTAGCTTTCGGGACAGGGCGGGGCAATGAGCAGTTCTTC. The chain recombines TRBV9 with TRBJ2-1, with 9 bases aligning to TRBD1. The CDR3 loop spans 17 amino acids. The ends lost 0 bases at V and 6 bases at J; junction bases unmatched: 10. Looked up from germline, CDR1 is SGDLS and CDR2 is YYNGEE.

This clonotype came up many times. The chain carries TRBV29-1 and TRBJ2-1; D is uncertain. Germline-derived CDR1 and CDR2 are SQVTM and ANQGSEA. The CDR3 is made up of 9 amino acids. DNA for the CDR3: TGCCGGACCGACAATGAGCAGTTCTTC. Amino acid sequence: CRTDNEQFF.

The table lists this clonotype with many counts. CDR3 in amino acids: CSARDPNTIYF. CDR3 nucleotides: TGCAGTGCTAGAGATCCCAACACCATATATTTT. The chain couples TRBV20-1 to TRBJ1-3; no firm D call. CDR1 is DFQATT and CDR2 is SNEGSKA in the germline V gene (reference sequence). This CDR3 spans 11 amino acids. V was clipped by 0 bases and J by 7 bases, with 4 bases between them.

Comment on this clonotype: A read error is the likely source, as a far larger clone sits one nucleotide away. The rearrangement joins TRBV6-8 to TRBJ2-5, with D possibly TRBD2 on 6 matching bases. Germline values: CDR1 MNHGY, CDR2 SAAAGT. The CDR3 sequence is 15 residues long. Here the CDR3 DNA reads TGTGCCAGCAGTCCACCCACAAGCGGGCAAGGGACCCAGTACTTC. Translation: CASSPPTSGQGTQYF.

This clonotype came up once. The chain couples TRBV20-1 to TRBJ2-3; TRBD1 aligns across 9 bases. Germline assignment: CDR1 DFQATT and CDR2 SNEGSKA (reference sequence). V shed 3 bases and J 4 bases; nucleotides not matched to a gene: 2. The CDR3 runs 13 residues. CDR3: CSASTGGPDTQYF. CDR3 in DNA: TGCAGTGCTAGTACAGGGGGCCCAGATACGCAGTATTTT.

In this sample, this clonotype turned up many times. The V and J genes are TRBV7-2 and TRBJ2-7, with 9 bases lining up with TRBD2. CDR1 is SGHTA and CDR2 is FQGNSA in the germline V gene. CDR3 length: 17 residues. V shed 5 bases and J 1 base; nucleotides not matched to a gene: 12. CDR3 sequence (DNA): TGTGCCAGCAGCCCCACCCGGAGCGGGAGGATGTCCTACGAGCAGTACTTC. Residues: CASSPTRSGRMSYEQYF.

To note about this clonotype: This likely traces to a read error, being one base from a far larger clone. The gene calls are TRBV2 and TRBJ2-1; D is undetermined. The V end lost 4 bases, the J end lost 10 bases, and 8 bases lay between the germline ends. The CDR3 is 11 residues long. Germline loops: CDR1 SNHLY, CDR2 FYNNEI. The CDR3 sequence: CASSATYEQFF. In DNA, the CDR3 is TGTGCCAGCAGTGCCACCTACGAGCAGTTCTTC.

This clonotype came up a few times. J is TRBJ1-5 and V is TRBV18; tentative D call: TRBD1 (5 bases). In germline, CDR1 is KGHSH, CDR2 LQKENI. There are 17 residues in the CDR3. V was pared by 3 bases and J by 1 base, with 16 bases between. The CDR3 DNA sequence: TGTGCCAGCTCACCGGGGAAGCGGGGGATGAGCAATCAGCCCCAGCATTTT. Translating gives CASSPGKRGMSNQPQHF.

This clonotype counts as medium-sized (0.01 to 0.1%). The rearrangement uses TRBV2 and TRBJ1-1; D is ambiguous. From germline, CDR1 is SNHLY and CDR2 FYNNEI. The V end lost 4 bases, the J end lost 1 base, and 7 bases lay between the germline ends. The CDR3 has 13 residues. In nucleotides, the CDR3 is TGTGCCAGCAGTGCTCAACCGAACACTGAAGCTTTCTTT. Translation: CASSAQPNTEAFF.

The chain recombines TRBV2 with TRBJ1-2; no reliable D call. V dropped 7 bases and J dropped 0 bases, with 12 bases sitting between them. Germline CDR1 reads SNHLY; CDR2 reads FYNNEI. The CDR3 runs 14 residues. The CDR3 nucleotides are TGTGCCAGCATGGGCCAGCCAACTAACTATGGCTACACCTTC. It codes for CASMGQPTNYGYTF.

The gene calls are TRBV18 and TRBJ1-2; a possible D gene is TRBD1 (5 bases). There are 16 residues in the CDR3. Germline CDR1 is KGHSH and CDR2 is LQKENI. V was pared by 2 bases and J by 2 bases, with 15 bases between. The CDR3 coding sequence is TGTGCCAGCTCACCAGATTGGCGGGGGACCAACTATGGCTACACCTTC. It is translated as CASSPDWRGTNYGYTF.

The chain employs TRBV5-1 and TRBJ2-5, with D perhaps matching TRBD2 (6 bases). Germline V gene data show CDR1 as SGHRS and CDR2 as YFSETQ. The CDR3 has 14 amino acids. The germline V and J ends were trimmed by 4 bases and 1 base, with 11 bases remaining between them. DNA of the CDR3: TGCGCCAGCAGCGCGGGAACACCCCAAGAGACCCAGTACTTC. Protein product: CASSAGTPQETQYF.